The clone carrying this T cell receptor beta chain was observed at least ten times. The data belong to a study of T cells in Graves' hyperthyroidism and ophthalmopathy. TCR beta CDR3 sequences were amplified from RNA transcripts. First-round RT-PCR with HTBI primers amplified the TCR CDR3 region. Using its own MiXCR run on the multiplex PCR reads, TCRdb lists one record per CDR3 protein. The sample has fewer than 250,000 distinct CDR3 sequences, more than 20% seen once. The germline V and J ends were trimmed by 3 bases and 10 bases, with 12 bases remaining between them. The CDR3 runs 12 residues. V is TRBV12-3 or TRBV12-4 and J is TRBJ1-1; D uncertain. Sequenced material: blood. This TCR was sampled from a woman between 35 and 50 years old with Graves' ophthalmopathy. Here the CDR3 DNA reads TGTGCCAGCAGTTTTTCCCGGGAGCGAGCTTTCTTT. As protein: CASSFSRERAFF.